These T cell receptor beta chains were read from a single sample in a study of blood T cell repertoires in COVID-19. Produced via immunoSEQ multiplex PCR; TCRdb's table is partial and in-frame only. The repertoire holds about 210,000 clones, with 75% to 85% as singletons. The material sequenced was peripheral blood. Receptors originate from a man aged 50-59 years with active or convalescent COVID-19. Both conserved end residues are part of each CDR3. Fields, in order: J gene, V gene, CDR3 protein.

>TRBJ2-3|TRBV6-2/TRBV6-3
CASSYTAGATDTQYF
>TRBJ1-2|TRBV19
CASSESHYGYTF
>TRBJ1-6|TRBV2
CASKGEHNSPLHF
>TRBJ1-4|TRBV28
CASNSGLRPEKLFF
>TRBJ1-6|TRBV11-2
CASSLDSGTVLPLHF
>TRBJ2-2|TRBV19
CASSRQLAGINTGELFF
>TRBJ2-5|TRBV18
CASSPALTSPNRETQYF
>TRBJ2-2|TRBV29-1
CSVGGARNTGELFF
>TRBJ2-1|TRBV5-1
CASSPPGTSGSNEQFF
>TRBJ2-5|TRBV5-1
CASSFSSGAQETQYF
>TRBJ1-5|TRBV6-2/TRBV6-3
CASSAGEPQHF
>TRBJ1-1|TRBV5-4
CASSLDRGFDTEAFF
>TRBJ1-4|TRBV4-3
CASSQGYRGEKLFF
>TRBJ1-2|TRBV6-1
CASSEASGGLNYGYTF
>TRBJ1-3|TRBV2
CASRNPGTGPGNTIYF
>TRBJ2-2|TRBV5-6
CASSLRSGGYLGELFF
>TRBJ1-6|TRBV7-9
CASSGPTTGYPSPLHF
>TRBJ1-1|TRBV7-2
CASSLNRAGDTEAFF
>TRBJ2-4|TRBV28
CASSSVGANIQYF
>TRBJ2-1|TRBV7-2
CASSPRRDHNEQFF
>TRBJ1-2|TRBV28
CASIVKAGVGGYTF
>TRBJ1-1|TRBV10-2
CASSESGGLKAFF
>TRBJ1-1|TRBV5-1
CASSLQGAGENTEAFF
>TRBJ1-1|TRBV10-1
CASSACRTGFEAFF
>TRBJ2-1|TRBV29-1
CSVQGGITSYNEQFF
>TRBJ2-3|TRBV7-8
CASMEAGESDTQYF
>TRBJ1-6|TRBV27
CASSSRPPEVNSPLHF
>TRBJ1-4|TRBV6-5
CASRPDGLGREKLFF
>TRBJ2-1|TRBV12-3/TRBV12-4
CASSYFNNEQFF
>TRBJ2-3|TRBV5-1
CASSLATGGYTDTQYF
>TRBJ2-5|TRBV10-3
CAISESLASGRARQTQYF
>TRBJ2-2|TRBV5-1
CASSFLPLGLAQTGELFF
>TRBJ2-2|TRBV9
CASSRGNTGELFF
>TRBJ2-2|TRBV19
CASSIGGGPGELFF
>TRBJ1-1|TRBV10-3
CAISESGIQGGTEAFF